This T cell receptor beta chain was identified during a study of T-cell reconstitution after alpha-beta-depleted transplantation in children. This clonotype came up many times. CDR1 and CDR2 (germline): LNHDA, SQIVND (reference sequence). Trimming shortened V by 6 bases and J by 2 bases, and 14 bases separated the two germline ends. The CDR3 totals 15 residues. A TCRbeta library incorporating unique molecular identifiers was prepared. TCRdb re-called the PCR reads with MiXCR, one entry per CDR3 protein. Among over 150,000 distinct CDR3 sequences listed, more than 14% were seen once. Sequences were derived from PBMCs from the stem cell graft donor, sampled from the stem cell graft. The sequence came from a human donor who donated a stem cell graft to a child with acute lymphoblastic leukemia. The chain has TRBV19 and TRBJ2-1; D perhaps matches TRBD1 (6 bases). The CDR3 here is CASRPGRGAYNEQFF. For the CDR3, the DNA is TGTGCCAGTAGACCGGGCAGGGGCGCCTACAATGAGCAGTTCTTC.